This T cell receptor beta chain derives from a study of blood T cell repertoires in COVID-19 (dated by TCRdb to 2020 to 2021). Background on the whole study: Samples covering the acute and convalescent phases of COVID-19 were provided by collaborators in the United States, Italy and Spain. The material from the prospective study consisted of cDNA or gDNA derived from T cells, B-cell-depleted T cells, or PBMCs. The dataset comprised deeply sampled blood TCRbeta repertoires from subjects exposed to, actively infected with, or recovered from COVID-19. The repertoires were released in a freely available public database meant as a resource for research on the immune response to SARS-CoV-2. Samples were obtained from the ongoing ImmuneRACE study (first 160 participants) and from 1,254 subjects provided by 6 global collaborators. A de-identified subject ID, COVID-19 status, age in years and sex were almost always included in the sample metadata. Where HLA class I and class II types were available, the types were taken from metadata supplied by the sample provider, not from assay-based typing.

Trimming takes 3 bases off V and 1 base off J; junction bases not matched to a gene: 2. The CDR3, from cysteine to phenylalanine, totals 15 residues. The sequence is cut down to CDR3 DNA, 45 bases in frame from base 1. Sequences MRHNA (CDR1) and SNTAGT (CDR2) are obtained from the germline V gene. The count of this clone is one. Its antigen remains unidentified. Base qualities are not at hand, and no much larger clone is one base apart. Here is what the overall study found, with its caveats: The amount of clinical and demographic metadata varied by source and participant and was provided uncurated.

TCRbeta CDR3 regions were amplified from genomic DNA using the immunoSEQ Assay, a bias-controlled multiplex PCR. The paper's processing steps were these. The number of nucleated cells in each sample was estimated by amplification of reference gene primers within the assay. Sequence reads were collapsed and filtered to measure the absolute abundance of every unique TCRbeta CDR3 rearrangement. For each sample, productive Simpson clonality was calculated by taking the square root of Simpson's diversity index across productive rearrangements. As stored in TCRdb, this immuneACCESS dataset retains in-frame rearrangements with V and J assigned. A fraction of the clones does not appear; measured against another copy, unresolved V genes explain less than half of the discrepancy, and the remainder lacks a known reason. The V and J calls and clone size are taken from that table; D and trimming were inferred from the DNA. For this sample the table gives 150,000 to 200,000 clones, of which approximately 85% were detected only once. 6.5% to 10% of the sample is held by the ten biggest clonotypes.

Whole blood was collected in K2EDTA tubes by collaborating institutions according to the institutions' own protocols. For TCRbeta analysis, collaborators shipped samples in one of three forms: frozen whole blood, isolated PBMCs, or DNA extracted from either of those sample types. Material: peripheral blood. In this chain, TRBV6-4 is recombined with TRBJ2-7, and 11 junctional nucleotides match TRBD2. This TCR came from an older woman with acute or convalescent COVID-19. The CDR3 is CASSELAGASYEQYF. The DNA sequence is as follows: TGTGCCAGCAGTGAACTAGCGGGAGCGTCCTACGAGCAGTACTTC.